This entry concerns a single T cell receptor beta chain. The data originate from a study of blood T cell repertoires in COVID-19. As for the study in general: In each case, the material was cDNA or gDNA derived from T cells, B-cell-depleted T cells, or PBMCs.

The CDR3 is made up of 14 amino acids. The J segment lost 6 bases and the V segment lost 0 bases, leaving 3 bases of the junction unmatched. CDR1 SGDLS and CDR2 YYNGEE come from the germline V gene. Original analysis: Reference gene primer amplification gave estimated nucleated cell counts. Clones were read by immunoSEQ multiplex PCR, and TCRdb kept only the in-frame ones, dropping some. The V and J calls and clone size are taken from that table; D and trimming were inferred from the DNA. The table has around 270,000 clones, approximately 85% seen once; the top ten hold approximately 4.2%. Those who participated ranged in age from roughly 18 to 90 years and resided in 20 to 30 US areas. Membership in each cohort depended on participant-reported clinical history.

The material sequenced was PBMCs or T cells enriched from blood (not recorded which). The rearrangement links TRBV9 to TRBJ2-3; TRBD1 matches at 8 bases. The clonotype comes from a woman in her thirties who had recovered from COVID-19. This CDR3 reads CASSVARQGDTQYF. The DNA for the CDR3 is TGTGCCAGCAGCGTAGCGCGACAGGGGGATACGCAGTATTTT.